This TCR beta chain came from a study of cytomegalovirus exposure and HLA in healthy donors. Broader study findings: For most subjects, TCR beta sequences were reported to predict HLA-A and HLA-B alleles with accuracy. Using a false discovery rate of 0.05, a later analysis showed that 16,951 TCR beta sequences were associated with HLA alleles.

The study ran its PCR with 60 Vbeta and 13 Jbeta primers. Assay: immunoSEQ multiplex PCR; the TCRdb copy retains only in-frame clones and omits some. Of 45,000 to 55,000 clones in the sample, around three fifths were seen once. For this clone: The antigen is unknown.

Unrecorded immune exposure was likely among donors, who were nominally healthy when sampled. The study did not record CMV serostatus for this donor. The sequenced material came from PBMCs. This TCR was sampled from a human donor in good health.

DNA for the CDR3: TGTGCCATCAGTGATAGGAAGGCCATGCGGGGTTCACCCCTCCACTTT. Translated, it gives CAISDRKAMRGSPLHF. The chain couples TRBV10-3 to TRBJ1-6, with D uncertain. This CDR3 is built from 16 residues. V was shortened by 3 bases and J by 9 bases, with 18 bases between the two germline ends. CDR1 is ENHRY, CDR2 SYGVKD, per germline.